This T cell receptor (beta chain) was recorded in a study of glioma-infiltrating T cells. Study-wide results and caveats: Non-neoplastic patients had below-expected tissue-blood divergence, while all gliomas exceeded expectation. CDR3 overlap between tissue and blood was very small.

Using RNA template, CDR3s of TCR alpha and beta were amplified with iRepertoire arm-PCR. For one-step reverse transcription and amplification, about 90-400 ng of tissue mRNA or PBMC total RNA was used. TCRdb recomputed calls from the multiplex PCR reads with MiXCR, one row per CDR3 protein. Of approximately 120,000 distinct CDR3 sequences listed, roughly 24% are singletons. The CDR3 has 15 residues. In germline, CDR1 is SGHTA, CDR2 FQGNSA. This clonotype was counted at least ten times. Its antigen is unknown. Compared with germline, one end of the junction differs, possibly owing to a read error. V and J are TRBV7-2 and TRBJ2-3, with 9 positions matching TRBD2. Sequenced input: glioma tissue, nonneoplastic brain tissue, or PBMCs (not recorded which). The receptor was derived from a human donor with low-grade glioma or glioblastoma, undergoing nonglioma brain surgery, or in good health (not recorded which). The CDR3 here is CASSLAGSPPDTQYF. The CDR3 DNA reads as TGTGCCAGCAGCCTAGCGGGGTCCCCTCCAGATACGCAGTATTTT. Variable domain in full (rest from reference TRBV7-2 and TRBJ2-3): GAGVSQSPSNKVTEKGKDVELRCDPISGHTALYWYRQSLGQGLEFLIYFQGNSAPDKSGLPSDRFSAERTGGSVSTLTIQRTQQEDSAVYLCASSLAGSPPDTQYFGPGTRLTVL.